One sample yielded the 25 T cell receptor beta chains listed below, sequenced in a study of response to subunit inactivated influenza vaccine. TCRdb analysed the RT-PCR reads with MiXCR anew, one entry per CDR3 protein. The top ten clones hold 10% of a sample with 250,000 to 350,000 distinct CDR3 sequences, over 20% of them seen once. The sample in question was PBMCs from blood, obtained approximately 20 months after vaccination. The receptor set was obtained from a man in his fifties or sixties who received an inactivated influenza vaccine.

The J gene is TRBJ2-4, the V gene TRBV11-2; 15 positions match TRBD2. Germline trimming cut 5 bases from V and 0 bases from J; bases unmatched to any gene: 5. Germline V CDR1 and CDR2: SGHAT, FQNNGV. The CDR3 runs 18 residues. As DNA, the CDR3 is TGTGCCAGCAGCCGGACTAGCGGGGGGGTTTTAGCCAAAAACATTCAGTACTTC. Translated: CASSRTSGGVLAKNIQYF. The complete variable domain, with remaining parts taken from reference TRBV11-2 and TRBJ2-4, reads EAGVAQSPRYKIIEKRQSVAFWCNPISGHATLYWYQQILGQGPKLLIQFQNNGVVDDSQLPKDRFSAERLKGVDSTLKIQPAKLEDSAVYLCASSRTSGGVLAKNIQYFGAGTRLSVL.

The sample holds many counts of this clonotype. The V and J genes are TRBV6-5 and TRBJ1-4, with 7 nucleotides matching TRBD1. Germline values: CDR1 MNHEY, CDR2 SVGAGI. After removal of 10 bases from V and 5 bases from J, the junction contained 4 bases not matched to a gene. The CDR3 sequence is 12 residues long. Here the CDR3 reads CATTTGNEKLFF. CDR3 sequence (DNA): TGTGCCACTACGACAGGGAATGAAAAACTGTTTTTT.

This clonotype has a handful of counts. The rearrangement links TRBV7-7 to TRBJ2-7, with D possibly TRBD1 on 6 matching bases. V lost 5 bases and J lost 5, with 13 bases in between. The CDR3 length is 13 residues. CDR1 SSHAT and CDR2 FNYEAQ come from the germline V gene (reference sequence). This CDR3 is CASSQGTRNEQYF. The CDR3 DNA sequence: TGTGCCAGCAGCCAAGGGACAAGGAACGAGCAGTACTTC. Drawing the rest from reference TRBV7-7 and TRBJ2-7, the complete variable domain is GAGVSQSPRYKVTKRGQDVTLRCDPISSHATLYWYQQALGQGPEFLTYFNYEAQPDKSGLPSDRFSAERPEGSISTLTIQRTEQRDSAMYRCASSQGTRNEQYFGPGTRLTVT.

Many counts were recorded for this clonotype. This sequence joins TRBV7-8 and TRBJ1-5; no clear D. V lost 2 bases and J lost 0, with 8 bases in between. The CDR3 covers 15 residues. The germline V gene encodes CDR1 SGHVS and CDR2 FQNEAQ. DNA of the CDR3: TGTGCCAGCAGCTTAAAAGGGTATAGCAATCAGCCCCAGCATTTT. Protein sequence: CASSLKGYSNQPQHF.

The chain employs TRBV4-1 and TRBJ2-2, with D hard to call. The length of the CDR3 is 15 residues. Germline V gene sequence: CDR1 MGHRA, CDR2 YSYEKL. V was cut by 1 base and J by 6 bases, with 12 bases left in between. The CDR3 region is CASSQVSPRAGELFF. CDR3 DNA sequence: TGCGCCAGCAGCCAAGTTAGTCCTCGGGCCGGGGAGCTGTTTTTT.

This clonotype has more than one count but fewer than ten. The chain carries TRBV28 and TRBJ1-6, with D possibly being TRBD1 (5 bases). The V gene's germline CDR1 is MDHEN and CDR2 SYDVKM. V shed 6 bases and J shed 9 bases, with 15 bases lying between them. The CDR3 loop spans 14 amino acids. The CDR3 coding sequence is TGTGCCAGCAGCCCTACCTCCAGGGCTTCACCCCTCCACTTT. Protein sequence: CASSPTSRASPLHF.

This clonotype was detected only a few times. The V gene is TRBV7-6, the J gene TRBJ2-2; 8 bases agree with TRBD1. After removal of 5 bases from V and 4 bases from J, the junction contained 6 bases not matched to a gene. The CDR3 runs to 15 residues. Germline CDR1 and CDR2: SGHVS and FNYEAQ. As DNA, the CDR3 is TGTGCCAGCAGCGTTCAGGGGGCTAGCACCGGGGAGCTGTTTTTT. Translating gives CASSVQGASTGELFF.

V is TRBV11-2 and J is TRBJ2-7; D not resolved. Trimming removed 3 bases from V and 3 bases from J, with 9 bases in between. Germline CDR1 and CDR2: SGHAT and FQNNGV. The CDR3 is made up of 13 amino acids. The CDR3 sequence is CASSFGRIYEQYF. The CDR3 DNA reads as TGTGCCAGCAGCTTTGGGCGGATCTACGAGCAGTACTTC.

This clonotype has only a few counts. The rearrangement joins TRBV3-1 to TRBJ2-4; 9 positions agree with TRBD2. J was trimmed by 0 bases and V by 4 bases; bases with no gene match: 16. Germline V gene sequence: CDR1 LGHDT, CDR2 YNNKEL (reference sequence). The CDR3 is 20 residues long. This CDR3 is CASSPPSLLAGGRAKNIQYF. CDR3 sequence (DNA): TGTGCCAGCAGCCCGCCCTCCCTACTAGCGGGCGGCCGAGCCAAAAACATTCAGTACTTC. The whole variable domain, filled in from reference TRBV3-1 and TRBJ2-4, reads DTAVSQTPKYLVTQMGNDKSIKCEQNLGHDTMYWYKQDSKKFLKIMFSYNNKELIINETVPNRFSPKSPDKAHLNLHINSLELGDSAVYFCASSPPSLLAGGRAKNIQYFGAGTRLSVL.

This clonotype was observed a handful of times. V is TRBV7-2 and J is TRBJ2-5, with a tentative D call TRBD1 (5 bases). The germline CDR1 and CDR2 sequences are SGHTA and FQGNSA. Trimming left V 1 base short and J 4 bases short, with 25 bases between. This CDR3 spans 19 amino acids. The CDR3 reads CASSLGGSYLRPGRETQYF. Here the CDR3 DNA reads TGTGCCAGCAGCTTAGGGGGCTCTTATCTGCGCCCCGGGCGAGAGACCCAGTACTTC. Full variable domain (remainder filled in from reference TRBV7-2 and TRBJ2-5): GAGVSQSPSNKVTEKGKDVELRCDPISGHTALYWYRQSLGQGLEFLIYFQGNSAPDKSGLPSDRFSAERTGGSVSTLTIQRTQQEDSAVYLCASSLGGSYLRPGRETQYFGPGTRLLVL.

The rearrangement joins TRBV20-1 to TRBJ2-7; TRBD2 matches 8 bases. J gave up 1 base and V 0 bases, and 8 bases lay outside the gene matches. The CDR3 spans 16 residues. CDR1 DFQATT and CDR2 SNEGSKA come from the germline V gene (reference sequence). The CDR3 spells CSARDLLAEPSYEQYF. CDR3 nucleotides: TGCAGTGCTAGAGATCTACTAGCGGAACCTTCCTACGAGCAGTACTTC.

The sample holds many counts of this clonotype. Its ends do not fully match the called genes, so a read error is possible. V usage is TRBV4-3 and J usage is TRBJ1-1; D call uncertain. Germline V gene data show CDR1 as LGHNA and CDR2 as YSLEER. This CDR3 comprises 13 residues. The CDR3 sequence: CASSQDRGTEAFF. In nucleotides, the CDR3 is TGTGCCAGCAGCCAAGATCGAGGGACTGAAGCTTTCTTT.

V gene TRBV19 combines with J gene TRBJ2-2; 7 nucleotides align to TRBD1. Germline V gene sequence: CDR1 LNHDA, CDR2 SQIVND (reference sequence). V shed 7 bases, J shed 6 bases, and the junction held 8 bases outside the gene matches. The CDR3 totals 14 residues. The DNA of the CDR3 is TGTGCCAGTACCAGAGACAGGGTGTCCGGGGAGCTGTTTTTT. Translating it yields CASTRDRVSGELFF.

The sample holds a few counts of this clonotype. The J gene is TRBJ2-1, the V gene TRBV4-2, with 8 bases that match TRBD1. CDR3 length equals 16 residues. Losses at the gene ends were 2 bases for V and 4 bases for J; bases not matched to a gene: 7. CDR1 is LGHNA, CDR2 YNFKEQ, per germline. The CDR3 protein is CASSQPDRGPYNEQFF. In DNA, the CDR3 is TGTGCCAGCAGCCAACCAGACAGGGGCCCATACAATGAGCAGTTCTTC.

This chain joins TRBV28 and TRBJ2-1; 13 nucleotides line up with TRBD2. Per the germline V gene, CDR1 is MDHEN and CDR2 is SYDVKM. The V and J ends lost 6 bases and 7 bases, in that order; junction bases with no gene match: 6. The CDR3 contains 15 residues. CDR3: CASSILAGGPNEQFF. Written as DNA, the CDR3 is TGTGCCAGCAGCATACTAGCGGGGGGGCCAAATGAGCAGTTCTTC.

The table lists this clonotype with a few counts. The chain links TRBV9 to TRBJ1-2; D is perhaps TRBD1 (5 bases). Trimming left V 3 bases short and J 3 bases short, with 9 bases between. From germline, CDR1 is SGDLS and CDR2 YYNGEE. This CDR3 comprises 13 residues. DNA of the CDR3: TGTGCCAGCAGCGGTGACAGCTACTATGGCTACACCTTC. It encodes CASSGDSYYGYTF.

This clonotype has only a few counts. The gene calls are TRBV23-1 and TRBJ2-2; the D is unclear. TRBV23-1 is an ORF for which the function is uncertain. Trimming shortened V by 7 bases and J by 3 bases, and 18 bases separated the two germline ends. The CDR3 is 16 amino acids. The CDR3 nucleotides read TGCGCCAGCATCGGTTGGCCGCGGTTCTACACCGGGGAGCTGTTTTTT. This translates into CASIGWPRFYTGELFF.

This clonotype was seen at least ten times. This chain joins TRBV7-2 and TRBJ1-2, with D unresolved. The CDR3 length is 14 residues. V dropped 2 bases and J dropped 6 bases, with 13 bases sitting between them. Germline V gene sequence: CDR1 SGHTA, CDR2 FQGNSA. CDR3 in DNA: TGTGCCAGCAGCTTAAAACGAGGGAATCATGGCTACACCTTC. Its translation is CASSLKRGNHGYTF.

This clonotype was seen only a few times. The J gene is TRBJ2-4, the V gene TRBV4-2, with a tentative D call TRBD2 (5 bases). The germline V gene has CDR1 LGHNA and CDR2 YNFKEQ. V was cut by 1 base and J by 1 base, with 8 bases left in between. The CDR3 loop spans 15 amino acids. The CDR3 here is CASSQGGGAKNIQYF. The CDR3 nucleotides read TGTGCCAGCAGCCAAGGTGGCGGGGCCAAAAACATTCAGTACTTC.

This clonotype was seen many times. This chain uses TRBV5-1 with TRBJ1-6, with TRBD1 matching 10 bases. Germline CDR1 SGHRS, CDR2 YFSETQ. The CDR3 has 16 amino acids. V gave up 2 bases and J gave up 9 bases; unmatched junction bases: 8. The CDR3 spells CASSFSGTGVSSPLHF. The CDR3 DNA sequence: TGCGCCAGCAGCTTTTCCGGGACAGGGGTATCTTCACCCCTCCACTTT.

V gene TRBV2 combines with J gene TRBJ1-2; D is perhaps TRBD1 (5 bases). From germline, CDR1 is SNHLY and CDR2 FYNNEI. V was shortened by 11 bases and J by 2 bases, with 15 bases between the two germline ends. The CDR3 is made up of 13 amino acids. CDR3 region: CAGATTANYGYTF. The CDR3 DNA reads TGTGCCGGGGCTACGACAGCAAACTATGGCTACACCTTC.

A few counts support this clonotype. This chain's CDR3 is CASSPRDLPAGELFF. In DNA, the CDR3 is TGTGCCAGCAGCCCCCGGGACCTCCCGGCCGGGGAGCTGTTTTTT. The chain links TRBV12-3 or TRBV12-4 to TRBJ2-2; D may be TRBD1 or TRBD2 (5 bases each). The V end was cut by 6 bases, the J end by 6 bases, with 17 bases between. The CDR3 runs 15 residues.

This chain links TRBV29-1 with TRBJ1-2, with D possibly matching TRBD1 (5 bases). Trimming took off 1 base at V and 6 bases at J, with 6 bases between the two ends. The CDR3 sequence is 11 residues long. The germline V gene has CDR1 SQVTM and CDR2 ANQGSEA. This CDR3 is CSVEGGDGYTF. CDR3 bases: TGCAGCGTTGAAGGGGGGGATGGCTACACCTTC.

The chain carries TRBV4-3 and TRBJ1-2; D perhaps matches TRBD1 (5 bases). The CDR3 covers 14 residues. Germline V gives CDR1 LGHNA, CDR2 YSLEER. V lost 4 bases and J lost 5, with 14 bases in between. Written as DNA, the CDR3 is TGCGCCAGCAGCCGAGATCTGGGGCAGTATGGCTACACCTTC. Protein sequence: CASSRDLGQYGYTF.

The V and J genes are TRBV5-8 and TRBJ1-4; possibly TRBD1 for D (6 bases). The CDR3 has 16 residues. V was shortened by 2 bases and J by 6 bases, with 17 bases between the two germline ends. Per germline, CDR1 SGHTS and CDR2 YDEGEE. The CDR3 protein is CASSLGRGRGYEKLFF. CDR3 sequence (DNA): TGTGCCAGCAGCTTAGGACGCGGCAGGGGTTATGAAAAACTGTTTTTT.